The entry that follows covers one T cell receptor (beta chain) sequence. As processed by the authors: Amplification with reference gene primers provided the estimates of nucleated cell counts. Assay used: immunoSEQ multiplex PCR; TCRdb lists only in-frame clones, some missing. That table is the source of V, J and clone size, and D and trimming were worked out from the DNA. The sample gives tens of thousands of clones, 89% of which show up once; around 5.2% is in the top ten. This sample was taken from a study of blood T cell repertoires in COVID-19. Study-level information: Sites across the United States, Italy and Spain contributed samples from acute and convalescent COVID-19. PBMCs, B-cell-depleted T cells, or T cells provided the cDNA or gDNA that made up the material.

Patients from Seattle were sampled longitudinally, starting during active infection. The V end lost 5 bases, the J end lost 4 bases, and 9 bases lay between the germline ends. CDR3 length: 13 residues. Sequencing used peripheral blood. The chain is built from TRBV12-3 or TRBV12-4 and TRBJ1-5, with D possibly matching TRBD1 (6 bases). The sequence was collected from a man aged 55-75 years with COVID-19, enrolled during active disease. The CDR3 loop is CASSLRGNQPQHF. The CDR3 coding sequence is TGTGCCAGCAGTCTGAGGGGGAATCAGCCCCAGCATTTT.